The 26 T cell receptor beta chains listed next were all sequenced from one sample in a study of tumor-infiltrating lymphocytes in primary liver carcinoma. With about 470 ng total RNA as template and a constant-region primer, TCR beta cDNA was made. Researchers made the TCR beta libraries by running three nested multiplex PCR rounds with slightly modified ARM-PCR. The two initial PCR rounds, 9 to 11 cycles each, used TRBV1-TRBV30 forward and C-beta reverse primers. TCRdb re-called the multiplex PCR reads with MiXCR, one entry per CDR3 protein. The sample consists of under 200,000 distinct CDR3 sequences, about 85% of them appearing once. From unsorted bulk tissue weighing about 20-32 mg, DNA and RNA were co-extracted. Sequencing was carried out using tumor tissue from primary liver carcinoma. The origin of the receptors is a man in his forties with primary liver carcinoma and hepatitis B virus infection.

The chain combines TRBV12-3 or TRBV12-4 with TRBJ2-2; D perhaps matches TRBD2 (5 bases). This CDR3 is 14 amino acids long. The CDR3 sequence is CVNGYSVGTGVLFF. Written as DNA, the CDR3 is TGTGTCAACGGTTACTCCGTGGGCACCGGGGTACTGTTTTTT.

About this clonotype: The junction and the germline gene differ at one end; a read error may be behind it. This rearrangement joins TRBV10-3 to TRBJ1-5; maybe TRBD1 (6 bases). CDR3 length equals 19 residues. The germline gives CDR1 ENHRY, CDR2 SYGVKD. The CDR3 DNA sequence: TGTGCCACCCACGACCCGGGACAAGGGCTGAGGTCCGGCAATCAGCCCCAGAATTTT. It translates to CATHDPGQGLRSGNQPQNF.

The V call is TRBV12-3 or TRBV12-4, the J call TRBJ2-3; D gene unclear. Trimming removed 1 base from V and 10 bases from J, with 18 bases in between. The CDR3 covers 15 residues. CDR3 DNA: TGTGCCAGCAGTTTAGATTCCTGCAGCTGGCGCGCGCAGTATTTT. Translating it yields CASSLDSCSWRAQYF.

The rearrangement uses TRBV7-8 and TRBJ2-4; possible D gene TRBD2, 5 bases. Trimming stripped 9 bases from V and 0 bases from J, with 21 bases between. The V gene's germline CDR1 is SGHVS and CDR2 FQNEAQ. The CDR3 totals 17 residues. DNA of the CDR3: TGTGCCAGTAACCCCCTTTCCAGCGGATTAGCCAAAAACATTCAGTACTTC. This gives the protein CASNPLSSGLAKNIQYF. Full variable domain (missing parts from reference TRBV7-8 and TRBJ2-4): GAGVSQSPRYKVAKRGQDVALRCDPISGHVSLFWYQQALGQGPEFLTYFQNEAQLDKSGLPSDRFFAERPEGSVSTLKIQRTQQEDSAVYLCASNPLSSGLAKNIQYFGAGTRLSVL.

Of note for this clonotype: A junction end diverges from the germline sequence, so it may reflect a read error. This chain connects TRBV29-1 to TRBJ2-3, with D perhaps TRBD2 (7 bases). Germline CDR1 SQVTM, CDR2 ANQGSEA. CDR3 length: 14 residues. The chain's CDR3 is CSVATSGRGDTLHF. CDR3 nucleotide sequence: TGCAGCGTCGCGACTAGTGGGAGGGGGGATACGCTGCATTTT.

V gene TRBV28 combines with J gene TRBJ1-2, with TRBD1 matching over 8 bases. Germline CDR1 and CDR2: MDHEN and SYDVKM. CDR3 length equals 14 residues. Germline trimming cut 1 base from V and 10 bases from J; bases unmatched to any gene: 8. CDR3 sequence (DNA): TGTGCCAGCAGTTTATCGGACAGGGTCGGCGACTACACCTTC. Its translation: CASSLSDRVGDYTF.

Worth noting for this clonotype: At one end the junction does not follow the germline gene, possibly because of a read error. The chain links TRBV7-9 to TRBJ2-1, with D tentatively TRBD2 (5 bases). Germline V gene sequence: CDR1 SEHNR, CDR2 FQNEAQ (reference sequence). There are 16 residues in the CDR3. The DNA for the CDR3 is TGTGCCAGCATCTTAGCGCGGACGACGTCGGCTGGGGAGCAGTTCTTC. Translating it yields CASILARTTSAGEQFF.

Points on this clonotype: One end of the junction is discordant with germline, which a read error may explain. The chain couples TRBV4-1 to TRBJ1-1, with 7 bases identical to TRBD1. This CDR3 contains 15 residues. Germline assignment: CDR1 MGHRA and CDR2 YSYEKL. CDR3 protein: CASCRSGEGQTEVFF. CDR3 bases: TGCGCCAGCTGCCGATCAGGGGAGGGACAGACTGAAGTTTTCTTT.

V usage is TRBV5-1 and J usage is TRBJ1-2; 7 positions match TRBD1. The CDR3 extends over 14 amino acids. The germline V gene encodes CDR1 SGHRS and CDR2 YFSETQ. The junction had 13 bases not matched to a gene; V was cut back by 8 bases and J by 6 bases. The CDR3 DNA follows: TGCGCCAGTAGCCCTTGGATAGGGGGCGATGGCTACACCTTC. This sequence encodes CASSPWIGGDGYTF. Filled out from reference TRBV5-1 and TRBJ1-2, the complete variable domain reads KAGVTQTPRYLIKTRGQQVTLSCSPISGHRSVSWYQQTPGQGLQFLFEYFSETQRNKGNFPGRFSGRQFSNSRSEMNVSTLELGDSALYLCASSPWIGGDGYTFGSGTRLTVV.

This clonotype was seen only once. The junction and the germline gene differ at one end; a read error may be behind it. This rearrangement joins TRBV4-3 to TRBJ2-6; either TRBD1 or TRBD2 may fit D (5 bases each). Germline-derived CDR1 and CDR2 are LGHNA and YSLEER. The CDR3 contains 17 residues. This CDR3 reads CASSQDGSGHGAKVLTF. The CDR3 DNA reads TGCGCCAGCAGCCAAGATGGGTCAGGGCACGGGGCCAAAGTCCTCACTTTC.

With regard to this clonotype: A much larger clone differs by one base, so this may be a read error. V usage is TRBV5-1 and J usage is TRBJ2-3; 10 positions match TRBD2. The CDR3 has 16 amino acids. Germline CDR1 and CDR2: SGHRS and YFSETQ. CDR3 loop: CVSSLTSGLGTDTQYF. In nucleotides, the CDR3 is TGCGTCAGCAGCTTGACTAGCGGGTTGGGCACAGATACGCAGTATTTT.

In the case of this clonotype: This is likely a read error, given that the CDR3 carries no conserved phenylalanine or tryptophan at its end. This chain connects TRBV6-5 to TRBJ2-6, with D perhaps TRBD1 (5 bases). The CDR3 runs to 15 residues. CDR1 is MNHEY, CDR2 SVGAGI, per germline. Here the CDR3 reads CANSQRGPGANVLTL. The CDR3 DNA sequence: TGTGCCAACAGTCAAAGGGGCCCCGGGGCCAACGTCCTGACTCTC.

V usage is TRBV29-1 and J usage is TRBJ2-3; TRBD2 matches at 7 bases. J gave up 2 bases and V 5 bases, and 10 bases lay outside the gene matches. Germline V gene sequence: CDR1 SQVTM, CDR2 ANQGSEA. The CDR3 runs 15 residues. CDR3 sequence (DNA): TGCAGCGTTAGGGGAGGGCACTTCTTCACAGATACGCAGTATTTT. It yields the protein CSVRGGHFFTDTQYF.

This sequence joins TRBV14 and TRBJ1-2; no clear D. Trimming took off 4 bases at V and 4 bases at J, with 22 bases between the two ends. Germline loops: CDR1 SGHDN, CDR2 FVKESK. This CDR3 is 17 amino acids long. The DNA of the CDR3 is TGTGCCAGCAGCCGGAGTGGGAGTGGAGGCAGCCCCTATGGCTACACCTTC. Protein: CASSRSGSGGSPYGYTF.

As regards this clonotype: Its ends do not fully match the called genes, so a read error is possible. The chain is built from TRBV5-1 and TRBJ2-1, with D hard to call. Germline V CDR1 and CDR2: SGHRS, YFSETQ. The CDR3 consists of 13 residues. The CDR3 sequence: CTSDPIPGNEQFF. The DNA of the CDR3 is TGCACCAGCGACCCGATACCGGGCAACGAGCAGTTCTTC. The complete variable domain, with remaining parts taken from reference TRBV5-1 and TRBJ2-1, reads KAGVTQTPRYLIKTRGQQVTLSCSPISGHRSVSWYQQTPGQGLQFLFEYFSETQRNKGNFPGRFSGRQFSNSRSEMNVSTLELGDSALYLCTSDPIPGNEQFFGPGTRLTVL.

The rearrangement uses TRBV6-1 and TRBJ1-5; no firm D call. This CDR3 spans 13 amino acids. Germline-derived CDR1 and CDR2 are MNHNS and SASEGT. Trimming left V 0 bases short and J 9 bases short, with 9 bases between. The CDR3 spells CASSEAKGMPQHF. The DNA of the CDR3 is TGTGCCAGCAGTGAAGCGAAGGGCATGCCCCAGCATTTT.

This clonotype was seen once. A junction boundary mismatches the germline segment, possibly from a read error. This CDR3 reads CTSSLPGTSGTKHIQYF. In DNA form, the CDR3 reads TGTACCAGCAGCTTGCCCGGGACTAGCGGGACCAAACACATTCAGTACTTT. This chain connects TRBV11-1 to TRBJ2-4; TRBD2 aligns across 13 bases. Germline loops: CDR1 SGHAT, CDR2 FQDESV (reference sequence). The CDR3 extends over 17 amino acids.

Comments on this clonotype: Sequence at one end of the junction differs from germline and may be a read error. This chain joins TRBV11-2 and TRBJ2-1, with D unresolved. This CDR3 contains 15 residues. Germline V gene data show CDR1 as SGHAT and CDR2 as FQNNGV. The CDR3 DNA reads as TGTGCCAGCAGCCCCGACGGAAGTGCCTACAATAAGCAGTTCTTT. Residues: CASSPDGSAYNKQFF.

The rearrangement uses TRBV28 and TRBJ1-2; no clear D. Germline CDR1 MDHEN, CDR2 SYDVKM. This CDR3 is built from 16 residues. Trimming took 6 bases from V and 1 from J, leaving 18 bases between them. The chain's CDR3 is CASSLRFSLLNYGYTF. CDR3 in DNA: TGTGCCAGCAGCCTACGTTTCAGTCTACTTAACTATGGCTACACCTTC.

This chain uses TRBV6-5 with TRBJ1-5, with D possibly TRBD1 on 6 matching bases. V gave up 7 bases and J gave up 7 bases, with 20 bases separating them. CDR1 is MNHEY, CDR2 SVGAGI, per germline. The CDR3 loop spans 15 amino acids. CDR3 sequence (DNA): TGTGCCAGCAATCCGCAGGAACAGGGTCAGCAGCCCCAGCATTTT. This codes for CASNPQEQGQQPQHF.

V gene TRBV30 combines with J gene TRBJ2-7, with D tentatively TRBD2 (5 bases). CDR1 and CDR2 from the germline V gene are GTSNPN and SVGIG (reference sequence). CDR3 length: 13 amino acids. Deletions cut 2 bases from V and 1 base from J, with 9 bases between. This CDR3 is CAWSMEESYEQYF. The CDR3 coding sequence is TGTGCCTGGAGTATGGAGGAATCCTACGAGCAGTACTTC.

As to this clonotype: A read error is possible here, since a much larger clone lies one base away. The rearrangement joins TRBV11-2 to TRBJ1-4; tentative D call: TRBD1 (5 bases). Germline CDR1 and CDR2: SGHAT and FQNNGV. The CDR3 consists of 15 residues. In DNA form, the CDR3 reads TGTACCAGCAGCTTAGGAGTAGGGGTTAATGAAAAACTGTTTTTT. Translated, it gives CTSSLGVGVNEKLFF. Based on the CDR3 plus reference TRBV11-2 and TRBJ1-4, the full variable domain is EAGVAQSPRYKIIEKRQSVAFWCNPISGHATLYWYQQILGQGPKLLIQFQNNGVVDDSQLPKDRFSAERLKGVDSTLKIQPAKLEDSAVYLCTSSLGVGVNEKLFFGSGTQLSVL.

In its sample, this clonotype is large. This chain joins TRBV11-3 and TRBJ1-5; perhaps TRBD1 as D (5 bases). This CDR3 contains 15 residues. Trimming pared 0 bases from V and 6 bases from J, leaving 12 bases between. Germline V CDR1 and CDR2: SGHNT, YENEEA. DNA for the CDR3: TGTGCCAGCAGCTTAGATCTGGGGGTGGCTCAGCCCCAGCATTTT. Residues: CASSLDLGVAQPQHF.

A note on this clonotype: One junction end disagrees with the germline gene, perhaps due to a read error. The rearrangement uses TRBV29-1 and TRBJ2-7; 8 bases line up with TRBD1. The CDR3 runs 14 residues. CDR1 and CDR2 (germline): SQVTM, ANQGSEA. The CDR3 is CNARQGSRSYEQYF. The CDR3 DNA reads TGCAACGCCAGACAGGGGAGTCGTAGCTACGAGCAGTATTTC.

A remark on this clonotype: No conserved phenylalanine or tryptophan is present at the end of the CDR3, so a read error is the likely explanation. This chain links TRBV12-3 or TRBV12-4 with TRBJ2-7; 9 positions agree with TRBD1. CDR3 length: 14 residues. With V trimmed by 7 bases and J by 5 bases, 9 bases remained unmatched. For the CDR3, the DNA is TGTGCCAGCACCCCTGGACAGGGGATCAACGAGCAGTACTTA. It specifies CASTPGQGINEQYL.

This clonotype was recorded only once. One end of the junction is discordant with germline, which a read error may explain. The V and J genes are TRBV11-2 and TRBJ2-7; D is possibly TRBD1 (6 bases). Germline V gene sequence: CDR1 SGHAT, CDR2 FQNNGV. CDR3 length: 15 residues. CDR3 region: CAGSLSLGGSYEQYF. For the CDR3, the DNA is TGTGCCGGCAGCTTAAGTTTAGGGGGCTCCTACGAGCAGTACTTC.